The next 28 T cell receptor beta chains were all read from a single sample in a study of tumor and adjacent non-tumor tissue in lung cancer. TCRbeta libraries were built with three rounds of nested PCR, modified from ARM-PCR. MiXCR was run by TCRdb on the multiplex PCR reads, yielding one entry per CDR3 protein. The data show 100,000 to 150,000 distinct CDR3 sequences, with 66% seen just once and roughly 12% held by the top ten. RNA was extracted from bulk tissue without any cell sorting. The sample comprised lung tumor tissue. The receptors were gathered from a man between 25 and 39 years old with non-small cell lung cancer.

About this clonotype: Relative to the germline gene, one junction end is altered; a read error may explain this. The CDR3: CASSLGRRAYKQYF. DNA of the CDR3: TGTGCCAGCAGCTTGGGGCGGCGAGCCTACAAGCAGTACTTC. The V gene is TRBV5-5, the J gene TRBJ2-7, with unresolved D. Per the germline V gene, CDR1 is SGHKS and CDR2 is YYEKEE (reference sequence). This CDR3 has 14 amino acids.

By sample share, this clonotype is medium-sized. The chain joins TRBV11-2 to TRBJ2-7, with D tentatively TRBD2 (6 bases). The V gene lost 2 bases and the J gene lost 7 bases, with 9 bases spanning the gap. Germline CDR1 is SGHAT and CDR2 is FQNNGV. This CDR3 has 12 residues. CDR3 nucleotide sequence: TGTGCCAGCAGCTTAAGCCGGGGGGAGCAGTACTTC. This sequence encodes CASSLSRGEQYF.

A word on this clonotype: A much more abundant neighbour one base away suggests this may be a read error. V is TRBV20-1 and J is TRBJ2-2; perhaps TRBD1 as D (6 bases). Looked up from germline, CDR1 is DFQATT and CDR2 is SNEGSKA (reference sequence). V was pared by 8 bases and J by 5 bases, with 15 bases between. The CDR3 spans 13 residues. The CDR3 DNA is TGCAGTACTACCAAACAGGGTACCGGGGAGCTGTTTTTT. Translation gives CSTTKQGTGELFF.

The V call is TRBV13, the J call TRBJ2-1; 10 bases fit TRBD2. CDR1 is PRHDT and CDR2 is FYEKMQ in the germline V gene (reference sequence). The CDR3 has 13 residues. V lost 3 bases to trimming and J lost 10 bases; unmatched junction nucleotides: 3. The DNA for the CDR3 is TGTGCCAGCAGCTTTCTAGCGGGAGAGGAGCAGTTCTTC. This gives the protein CASSFLAGEEQFF.

On this clonotype itself: This may be a read error: a much more frequent sequence differs by one nucleotide. In this CDR3 the conserved last residue, phenylalanine or tryptophan, is missing, so a read error is likely. The chain carries TRBV12-5 and TRBJ1-1; D ambiguous. V lost 2 bases to trimming and J lost 8 bases, with 9 bases between them. The germline gives CDR1 LGHNT, CDR2 FRNRAP. The CDR3 runs 12 residues. CDR3 sequence reads: CASGLPLMEAFY. The CDR3 nucleotides read TGTGCTAGTGGTTTGCCCCTAATGGAAGCTTTCTAT.

As for this clonotype: At one boundary the junction diverges from the germline segment, which might be a read error. The chain uses TRBV7-9 and TRBJ2-5; 10 nucleotides line up with TRBD2. The CDR3 is made up of 15 amino acids. CDR1 and CDR2 from the germline V gene are SEHNR and FQNEAQ (reference sequence). The CDR3 DNA reads TGTGCCAGCAGCTTCGGGACTAGCGACCACGAGACCCAGTACTTC. This translates into CASSFGTSDHETQYF.

In the case of this clonotype: Compared with germline, one end of the junction differs, possibly owing to a read error. The chain links TRBV6-5 to TRBJ1-6; D is ambiguous. CDR1 and CDR2 from the germline V gene are MNHEY and SVGAGI. This CDR3 is 13 amino acids long. The CDR3 protein is CASSSHSESPLHF. CDR3 coding DNA: TGCGCCAGCAGTTCTCACAGTGAATCACCCCTCCACTTT.

Note on this clonotype: This may arise from a read error, as a much more abundant clone is one base away. This chain uses TRBV20-1 with TRBJ2-2; TRBD1 agrees at 8 bases. The CDR3 length is 16 residues. CDR1 is DFQATT and CDR2 is SNEGSKA in the germline V gene (reference sequence). The CDR3 bases are TGCAGTGTTAGACCCGGACAGGGTCCTAACACCGGGGAGCTGTTTTTT. It is translated as CSVRPGQGPNTGELFF.

Of note for this clonotype: Since a much larger clone is just one base distant, this may be a read error. CDR3 in amino acids: CGSKEVGMRNEQFF. CDR3 sequence (DNA): TGTGGCAGCAAAGAGGTCGGCATGCGGAATGAGCAGTTCTTC. The chain couples TRBV6-6 to TRBJ2-1; D gene uncertain. The CDR3 totals 14 residues. Germline CDR1 is MNHNY and CDR2 is SVGAGI (reference sequence).

In regard to this clonotype: A much larger clonotype is one base distant, so this may be a read error. The chain combines TRBV20-1 with TRBJ2-2; TRBD1 might be the D (6 bases). This CDR3 is 14 amino acids long. CDR1 is DFQATT, CDR2 SNEGSKA, per germline (reference sequence). The ends were cut back, 6 bases at V and 2 bases at J, with 13 bases in the middle. CDR3 sequence: CSAQRGRNTGELFF. Written as DNA, the CDR3 is TGCAGTGCACAGAGGGGGAGAAACACCGGGGAGCTGTTTTTT.

Concerning this clonotype: The germline gene is not matched at one end of the junction; a read error may be the cause. The CDR3 region has the DNA TGCAGTGTCCCAAAGCGGGAGGGCCATGGGGATGAGCACTTCTTC. This translates into CSVPKREGHGDEHFF. The chain couples TRBV20-1 to TRBJ2-1; 10 bases match TRBD2. The CDR3 is 15 residues long. Germline V lookup: CDR1 DFQATT, CDR2 SNEGSKA (reference sequence).

About this clonotype itself: A much larger clone differs by one base, so this may be a read error. V usage is TRBV20-1 and J usage is TRBJ2-7, with 16 bases that match TRBD2. CDR1 is DFQATT, CDR2 SNEGSKA, per germline (reference sequence). The trim removed 0 bases at V and 7 bases at J, leaving 6 bases unmatched. This CDR3 region has 16 residues. CDR3 nucleotides: TGCAGTGCTAGAGAGAGGGGACTAGCGGGAGGGTGGGAGCAGTACTTC. As protein: CSARERGLAGGWEQYF.

In this sample, this clonotype is medium-sized. The rearrangement links TRBV6-2 or TRBV6-3 to TRBJ2-1, with D perhaps matching TRBD1 (8 bases). V gave up 6 bases and J gave up 9 bases, with 18 bases separating them. The CDR3 covers 14 residues. The germline CDR1 and CDR2 sequences are MNHEY and SVGEGT. CDR3 loop: CASRRQGSGGEQFF. CDR3 bases: TGTGCCAGCAGACGACAGGGGTCGGGAGGTGAGCAGTTCTTC.

Concerning this clonotype itself: A much bigger clone sits one base away, suggesting this may be a read error. The V and J genes are TRBV20-1 and TRBJ2-1; 13 nucleotides agree with TRBD2. Trimming cost V 1 base and J 4 bases; bases outside gene matches: 7. Germline CDR1 reads DFQATT; CDR2 reads SNEGSKA (reference sequence). The CDR3 extends over 17 amino acids. CDR3 sequence (DNA): TGCAGTGCTAGAGGCTTACTAGCGGGAGGGAGGTACAATGAGCAGTTCTTC. Amino acids: CSARGLLAGGRYNEQFF.

The chain recombines TRBV4-1 with TRBJ2-3; TRBD1 aligns across 11 bases. CDR1 MGHRA and CDR2 YSYEKL come from the germline V gene. J was trimmed by 7 bases and V by 7 bases; bases with no gene match: 16. This CDR3 has 17 amino acids. CDR3: CASTFCGTGGKANTQYF. The CDR3 nucleotides read TGCGCCAGCACCTTCTGCGGGACAGGGGGGAAGGCAAATACGCAGTATTTT.

This clonotype was counted many times. The chain has TRBV5-6 and TRBJ1-6; maybe TRBD1 (5 bases). Germline CDR1 reads SGHDT; CDR2 reads YYEEEE. Trimming cost V 2 bases and J 7 bases, with 10 bases left between them. The CDR3 runs 14 residues. The CDR3 region is CASSFIGDNSPLHF. The CDR3 coding sequence is TGTGCCAGCAGCTTTATCGGGGACAATTCACCCCTCCACTTT.

Comments on this clonotype: Being one base from a much bigger clone, this may be a read error. This likely comes from a read error, as the CDR3 has no conserved phenylalanine or tryptophan at its end. This chain uses TRBV6-5 with TRBJ2-7, with 7 bases identical to TRBD2. The CDR3 runs to 14 residues. Trimming removed 6 bases from V and 3 bases from J; junction bases left unmatched: 8. In germline, CDR1 is MNHEY, CDR2 SVGAGI. CDR3 protein: CASSPGLEIYEQYI. The CDR3 DNA reads as TGTGCCAGCAGCCCCGGACTAGAAATCTACGAGCAGTACATC.

A few counts support this clonotype. The genes are TRBV7-8 and TRBJ1-1; the D gene is possibly TRBD1 (6 bases). The CDR3 is 14 amino acids. Germline CDR1 and CDR2: SGHVS and FQNEAQ. The ends were cut back, 6 bases at V and 7 bases at J, with 18 bases in the middle. The CDR3 nucleotides are TGTGCCAGCAGACCGGATTACAGGGCTAATGAAGCTTTCTTT. It translates to CASRPDYRANEAFF.

This clonotype has just a few counts. This CDR3 is missing its conserved last phenylalanine or tryptophan, likely due to a read error. This chain uses TRBV11-1 with TRBJ2-7, with a tentative D call TRBD1 (7 bases). This CDR3 is built from 15 residues. Germline V lookup: CDR1 SGHAT, CDR2 FQDESV (reference sequence). CDR3 DNA sequence: TGTGCCAGCAGTCTTGGAGGGGGCAGACCCTACGGGCAGTACTCC. Translated, it gives CASSLGGGRPYGQYS.

This clonotype has a count of ten or more. The V gene is TRBV4-1, the J gene TRBJ2-7; D is undetermined. V shed 1 base and J shed 7 bases, with 14 bases lying between them. CDR3 length equals 14 residues. Germline V CDR1 and CDR2: MGHRA, YSYEKL. The CDR3 nucleotides read TGCGCCAGCAGCCAAGGCCAAGGAGATTATGAGCAGTACTTC. Translation: CASSQGQGDYEQYF.

The chain uses TRBV6-5 and TRBJ2-1; 11 bases align to TRBD1. Germline loops: CDR1 MNHEY, CDR2 SVGAGI. V lost 6 bases and J lost 8; bases outside the gene matches: 9. The CDR3 is 15 residues long. The CDR3 coding sequence is TGTGCCAGCAGATCCGGACAGGGGGCAGTCCATGAGCAGTTCTTC. Amino acids: CASRSGQGAVHEQFF.

This clonotype came up a few times. This chain links TRBV6-5 with TRBJ2-5; D not certain. Germline V gene data show CDR1 as MNHEY and CDR2 as SVGAGI. This CDR3 contains 11 residues. The ends were cut back, 9 bases at V and 2 bases at J, with 7 bases in the middle. As DNA, the CDR3 is TGTGCCAGTAGCATACAAGAGACCCAGTACTTC. Translating gives CASSIQETQYF.

This clonotype was counted at least ten times. The rearrangement uses TRBV6-1 and TRBJ1-1; no clear D. The CDR3 is 13 residues long. V lost 7 bases and J lost 1, with 10 bases in between. CDR1 is MNHNS, CDR2 SASEGT, per germline. The CDR3 sequence: CASIIDGNTEAFF. In DNA form, the CDR3 reads TGTGCCAGCATTATTGACGGGAACACTGAAGCTTTCTTT.

This clonotype has a count of ten or more. The genes are TRBV20-1 and TRBJ1-2; 12 nucleotides agree with TRBD1. The CDR3 has 16 amino acids. The V segment lost 1 base and the J segment 6 bases; nucleotides outside the gene matches: 9. Germline V CDR1 and CDR2: DFQATT, SNEGSKA (reference sequence). For the CDR3, the DNA is TGCAGTGCTAGAGGCCGGGACAGGGGGCGGGAGGATGGCTACACCTTC. Its protein is CSARGRDRGREDGYTF.

Regarding this clonotype: Likely a read error: the CDR3 ends without its conserved phenylalanine or tryptophan. This rearrangement joins TRBV20-1 to TRBJ1-1, with D uncertain. CDR1 and CDR2 from the germline V gene are DFQATT and SNEGSKA (reference sequence). Trimming pared 3 bases from V and 0 bases from J, leaving 14 bases between. The CDR3 is 15 residues long. The CDR3 loop is CSASPQERMNTEAFS. Here the CDR3 DNA reads TGCAGTGCTAGCCCCCAGGAGAGGATGAACACTGAAGCTTTCTCT.

This clonotype has ten or more counts. The chain has TRBV5-5 and TRBJ2-2, with D uncertain. CDR1 and CDR2 (germline): SGHKS, YYEKEE (reference sequence). The ends were cut back, 0 bases at V and 1 base at J, with 10 bases in the middle. The CDR3 covers 16 residues. This CDR3 is CASSLGVYRNTGELFF. CDR3 sequence (DNA): TGTGCCAGCAGCTTGGGGGTTTACCGGAACACCGGGGAGCTGTTTTTT.

Of note for this clonotype: A read error may be the cause here, since a much bigger clone is one base away. The J gene is TRBJ2-5, the V gene TRBV29-1; D gene unclear. Germline lookup yields CDR1 SQVTM and CDR2 ANQGSEA. The CDR3 has 11 amino acids. CDR3 region: CGVGASETQYF. In nucleotides, the CDR3 is TGCGGCGTTGGAGCATCCGAGACCCAGTACTTC.

In its sample, this clonotype was seen many times. CDR3 bases: TGCAGTGCTGGGAGACTAGCGGTCTCCTACAATGAGCAGTTCTTC. Protein product: CSAGRLAVSYNEQFF. The rearrangement uses TRBV20-1 and TRBJ2-1, with 9 positions matching TRBD2. The germline V gene has CDR1 DFQATT and CDR2 SNEGSKA (reference sequence). This CDR3 is 15 amino acids long. Trimming took 5 bases from V and 0 from J; bases not matched to a gene: 5.